These 5 T cell receptor beta chains share one sample of origin, sequenced in a study of T-cell memory formation after mild COVID-19. TCRdb fed the 5' RACE reads into MiXCR, producing one record per CDR3 protein. The repertoire holds about 62,000 distinct CDR3 sequences, with about a tenth as singletons. What was sequenced was PBMCs or a T cell subset sorted from them (not recorded which). The source is a man aged 18 to 29 who had mild COVID-19 (a few samples of this study predate the infection). Cell type and time point are not known.

This clonotype was seen a few times. The gene calls are TRBV6-5 and TRBJ1-2; TRBD1 matches at 8 bases. Trimming at V came to 6 bases and at J to 5 bases, leaving 5 bases not matched to a gene. Germline assignment: CDR1 MNHEY and CDR2 SVGAGI. The CDR3 extends over 13 amino acids. CDR3 nucleotide sequence: TGTGCCAGCAGGTCGACAGGGGCATATGGCTACACCTTC. As protein: CASRSTGAYGYTF.

This clonotype was observed a few times. The CDR3 DNA sequence: TGCAGTGCCATCGGGGTGGGACGGGGAAATGAGCAGTTCTTC. Translation gives CSAIGVGRGNEQFF. The chain carries TRBV20-1 and TRBJ2-1, with D tentatively TRBD1 or TRBD2 (5 bases each). The CDR3 consists of 14 residues. Trimming shortened V by 6 bases and J by 7 bases, and 19 bases separated the two germline ends. Germline V gives CDR1 DFQATT, CDR2 SNEGSKA (reference sequence).

The V and J genes are TRBV7-2 and TRBJ2-7, with D perhaps TRBD2 (6 bases). The CDR3 is 14 residues long. Germline V gene lookup returns CDR1 SGHTA and CDR2 FQGNSA. V lost 1 base and J lost 2, with 9 bases in between. The DNA for the CDR3 is TGTGCCAGCAGCTTAGGGCGGGGCCCCTACGAGCAGTACTTC. Translated: CASSLGRGPYEQYF.

This clonotype occurred a few times. This rearrangement joins TRBV18 to TRBJ1-5; D not resolved. Germline CDR1 is KGHSH and CDR2 is LQKENI. The CDR3 has 13 amino acids. Deletions cut 2 bases from V and 4 bases from J, with 6 bases between. CDR3 protein: CASSPGENQPQHF. DNA for the CDR3: TGTGCCAGCTCACCAGGGGAGAATCAGCCCCAGCATTTT.

The rearrangement uses TRBV12-3 or TRBV12-4 and TRBJ2-7; the D gene could be TRBD1 or TRBD2 (5 bases each). There are 14 residues in the CDR3. Trimming took 6 bases from V and 8 from J, leaving 20 bases between them. The CDR3 DNA sequence: TGTGCCAGCAGCCAAACCGGGACCCCTACAAAGCAGTACGTC. Protein: CASSQTGTPTKQYV.